The source of this T cell receptor beta chain is a study of T cell responses to AZD1222 COVID-19 vaccine. The V gene's germline CDR1 is SGHTA and CDR2 FQGNSA. The CDR3 has 12 amino acids. V was cut by 1 base and J by 6 bases, with 7 bases left in between. Study-wide results and caveats: Spike-specific TCRs gained breadth and depth after people received two AZD1222 doses. Unmutated regions of variants are reportedly targeted by nearly half of spike-specific TCRs.

On this clone: Its cognate antigen is unknown.

Assay: immunoSEQ multiplex PCR; the TCRdb copy retains only in-frame clones and omits some. Altogether 100,000 to 150,000 clones are present, 70% to 90% being singletons, with the ten largest covering 28%. V is TRBV7-2 and J is TRBJ2-7; D gene ambiguous. Material: peripheral blood, obtained on day 0 of AZD1222 vaccination. The sequence was collected from an adult in good health. CDR3 coding DNA: TGTGCCAGCAGCTTAGTTCGAGGCGAGCAGTACTTC. Protein: CASSLVRGEQYF.